This T cell receptor (beta chain) was found in a study of molecular identifiers for immune sequencing clone quantification. One entry per CDR3 protein, called by TCRdb with MiXCR from the PCR reads. Here the sample spans roughly 100,000 distinct CDR3 sequences, 30% to 35% being singletons. V was shortened by 5 bases and J by 0 bases, with 11 bases between the two germline ends. Germline values: CDR1 SGHAT, CDR2 FQNNGV. This CDR3 contains 15 residues. Sequences were obtained from naive CD8+ T cells from blood, with Jurkat cell RNA spiked in. Specified subset: FACS-sorted CD8+CD4-CCR7+CD45RA+ naive T cells. This TCR came from a human donor in good health. Some libraries in this study had Jurkat cell RNA spiked in. The V gene is TRBV11-2, the J gene TRBJ2-1; D is unresolved. The CDR3 sequence: CASSLLISSYNEQFF. The CDR3 DNA sequence: TGTGCCAGCAGCCTACTTATTAGCTCCTACAATGAGCAGTTCTTC.